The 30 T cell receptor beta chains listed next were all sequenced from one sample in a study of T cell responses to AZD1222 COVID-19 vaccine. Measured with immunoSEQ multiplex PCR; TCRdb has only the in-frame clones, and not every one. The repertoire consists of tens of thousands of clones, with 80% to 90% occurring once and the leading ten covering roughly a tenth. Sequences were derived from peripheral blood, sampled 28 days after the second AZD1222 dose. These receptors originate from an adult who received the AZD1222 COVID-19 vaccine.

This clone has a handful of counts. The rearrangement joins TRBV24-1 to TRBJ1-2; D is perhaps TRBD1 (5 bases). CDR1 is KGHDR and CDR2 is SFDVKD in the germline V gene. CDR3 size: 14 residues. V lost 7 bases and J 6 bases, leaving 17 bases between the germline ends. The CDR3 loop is CATRGEQVYDGYTF. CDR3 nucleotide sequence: TGTGCCACCAGAGGTGAACAGGTTTACGATGGCTACACCTTC.

CDR3 coding DNA: TGTGCCAGCAGCTACCGGGACTTAACAGATACGCAGTATTTT. Residues: CASSYRDLTDTQYF. The V call is TRBV7-8, the J call TRBJ2-3, with D possibly TRBD2 on 6 matching bases. Trimming shortened V by 4 bases and J by 3 bases, and 11 bases separated the two germline ends. CDR1 and CDR2 from the germline V gene are SGHVS and FQNEAQ. This CDR3 is 14 amino acids long.

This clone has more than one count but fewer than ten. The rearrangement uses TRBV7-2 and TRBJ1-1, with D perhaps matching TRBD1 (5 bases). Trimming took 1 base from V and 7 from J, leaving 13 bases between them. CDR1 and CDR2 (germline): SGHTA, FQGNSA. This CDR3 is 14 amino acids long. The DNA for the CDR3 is TGTGCCAGCAGCTTAGGAGGCCAGGGTGGTGAAGCTTTCTTT. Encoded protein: CASSLGGQGGEAFF.

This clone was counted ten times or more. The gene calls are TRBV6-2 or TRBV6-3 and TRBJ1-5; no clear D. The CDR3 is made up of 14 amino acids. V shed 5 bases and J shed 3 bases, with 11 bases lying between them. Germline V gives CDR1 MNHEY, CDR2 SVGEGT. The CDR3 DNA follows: TGTGCCAGCAGTAAACGGGGAGACAATCAGCCCCAGCATTTT. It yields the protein CASSKRGDNQPQHF.

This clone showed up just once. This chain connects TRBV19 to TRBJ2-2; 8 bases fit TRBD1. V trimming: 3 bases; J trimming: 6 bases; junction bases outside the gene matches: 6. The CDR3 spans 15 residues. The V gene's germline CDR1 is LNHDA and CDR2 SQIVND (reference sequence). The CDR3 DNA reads TGTGCCAGTAGTATTTGGCAGGGGGCGTCCGGGGAGCTGTTTTTT. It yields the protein CASSIWQGASGELFF.

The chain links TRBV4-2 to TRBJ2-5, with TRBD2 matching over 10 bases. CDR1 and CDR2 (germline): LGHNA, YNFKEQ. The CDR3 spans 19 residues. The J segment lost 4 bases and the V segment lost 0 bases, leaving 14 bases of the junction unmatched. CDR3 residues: CASSQDWSGGAGYGETQYF. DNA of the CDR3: TGTGCCAGCAGCCAAGATTGGAGCGGGGGGGCCGGGTATGGAGAGACCCAGTACTTC.

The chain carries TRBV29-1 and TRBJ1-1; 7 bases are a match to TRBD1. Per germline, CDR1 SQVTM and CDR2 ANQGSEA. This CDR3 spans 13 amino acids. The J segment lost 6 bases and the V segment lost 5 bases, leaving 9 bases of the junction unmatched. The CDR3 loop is CSVRQGRVSEAFF. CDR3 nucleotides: TGCAGCGTTCGACAGGGAAGGGTATCTGAAGCTTTCTTT.

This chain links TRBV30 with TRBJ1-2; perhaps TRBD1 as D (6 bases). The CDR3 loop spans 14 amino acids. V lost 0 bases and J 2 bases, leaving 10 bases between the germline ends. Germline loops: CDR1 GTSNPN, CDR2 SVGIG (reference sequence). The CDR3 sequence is CAWSVTGSNYGYTF. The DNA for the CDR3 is TGTGCCTGGAGTGTTACAGGGTCAAACTATGGCTACACCTTC.

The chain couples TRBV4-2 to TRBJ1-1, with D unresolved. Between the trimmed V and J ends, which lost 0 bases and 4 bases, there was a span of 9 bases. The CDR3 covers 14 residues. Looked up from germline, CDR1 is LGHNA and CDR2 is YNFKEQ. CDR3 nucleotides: TGTGCCAGCAGCCAAGATGTGGAACGCACTGAAGCTTTCTTT. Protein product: CASSQDVERTEAFF.

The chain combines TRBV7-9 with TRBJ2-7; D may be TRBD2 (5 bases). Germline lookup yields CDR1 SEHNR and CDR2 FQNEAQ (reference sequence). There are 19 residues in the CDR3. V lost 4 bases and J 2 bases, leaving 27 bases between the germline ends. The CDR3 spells CASSSTLPNFGTEAYEQYF. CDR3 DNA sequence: TGTGCCAGCAGCTCGACCCTACCCAATTTCGGTACGGAGGCCTACGAGCAGTACTTC.

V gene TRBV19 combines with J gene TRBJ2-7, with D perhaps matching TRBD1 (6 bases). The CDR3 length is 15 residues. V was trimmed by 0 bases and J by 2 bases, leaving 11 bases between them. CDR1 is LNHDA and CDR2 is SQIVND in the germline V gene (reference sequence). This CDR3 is CASSIDRTETYEQYF. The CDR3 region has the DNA TGTGCCAGTAGTATAGACCGGACAGAGACCTACGAGCAGTACTTC.

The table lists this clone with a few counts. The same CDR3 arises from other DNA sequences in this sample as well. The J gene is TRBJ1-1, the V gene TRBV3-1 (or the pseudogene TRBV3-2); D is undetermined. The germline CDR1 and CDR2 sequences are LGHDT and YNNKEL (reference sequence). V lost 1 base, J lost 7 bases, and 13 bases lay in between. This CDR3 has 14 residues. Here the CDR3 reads CASSQVEGRSEAFF. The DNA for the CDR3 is TGTGCCAGCAGCCAAGTAGAAGGAAGGAGTGAAGCTTTCTTT.

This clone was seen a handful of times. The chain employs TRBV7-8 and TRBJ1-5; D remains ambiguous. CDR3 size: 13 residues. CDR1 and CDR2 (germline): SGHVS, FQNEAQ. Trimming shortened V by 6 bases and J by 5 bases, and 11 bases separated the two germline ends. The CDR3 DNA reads TGTGCCAGCAGTTCCGACGGAGATCAGCCCCAGCATTTT. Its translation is CASSSDGDQPQHF.

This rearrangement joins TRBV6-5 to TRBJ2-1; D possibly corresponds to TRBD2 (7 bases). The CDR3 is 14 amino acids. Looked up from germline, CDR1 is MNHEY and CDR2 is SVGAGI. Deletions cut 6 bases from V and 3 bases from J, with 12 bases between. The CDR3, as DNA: TGTGCCAGCAGCGAGCGGGACAACTACAATGAGCAGTTCTTC. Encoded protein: CASSERDNYNEQFF.

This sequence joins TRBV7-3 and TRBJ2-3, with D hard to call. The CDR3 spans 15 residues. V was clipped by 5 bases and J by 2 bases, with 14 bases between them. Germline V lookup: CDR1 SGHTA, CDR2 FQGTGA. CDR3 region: CASSKDGFSTDTQYF. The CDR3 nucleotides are TGTGCCAGCAGCAAAGACGGATTTTCCACAGATACGCAGTATTTT.

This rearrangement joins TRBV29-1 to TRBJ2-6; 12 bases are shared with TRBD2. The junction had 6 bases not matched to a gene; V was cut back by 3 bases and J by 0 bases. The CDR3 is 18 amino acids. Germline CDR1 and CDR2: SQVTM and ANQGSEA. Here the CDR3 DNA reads TGCAGCGTTGATACTAGCGGGGGGCTCCTCTCTGGGGCCAACGTCCTGACTTTC. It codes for CSVDTSGGLLSGANVLTF.

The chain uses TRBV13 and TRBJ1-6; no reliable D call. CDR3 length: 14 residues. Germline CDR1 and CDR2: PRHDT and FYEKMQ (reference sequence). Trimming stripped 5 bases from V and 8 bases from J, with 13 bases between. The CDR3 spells CASSPQMGDSPLHF. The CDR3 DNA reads TGTGCCAGCAGCCCCCAGATGGGAGATTCACCCCTCCACTTT.

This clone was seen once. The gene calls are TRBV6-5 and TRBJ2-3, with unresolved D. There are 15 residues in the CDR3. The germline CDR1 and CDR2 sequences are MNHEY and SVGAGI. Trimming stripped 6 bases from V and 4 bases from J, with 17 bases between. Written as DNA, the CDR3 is TGTGCCAGCAGATCCATTCTTGTCCGTCCAGATACGCAGTATTTT. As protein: CASRSILVRPDTQYF.

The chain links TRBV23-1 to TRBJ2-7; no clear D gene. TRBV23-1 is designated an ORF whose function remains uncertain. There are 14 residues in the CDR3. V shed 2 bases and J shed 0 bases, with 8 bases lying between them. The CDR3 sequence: CASSQGYSSYEQYF. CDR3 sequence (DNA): TGCGCCAGCAGTCAAGGCTACTCCTCCTACGAGCAGTACTTC.

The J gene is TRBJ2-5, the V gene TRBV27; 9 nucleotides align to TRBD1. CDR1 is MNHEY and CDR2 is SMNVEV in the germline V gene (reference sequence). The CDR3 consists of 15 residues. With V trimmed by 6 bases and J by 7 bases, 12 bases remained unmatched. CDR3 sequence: CASSLYRGLGGTQYF. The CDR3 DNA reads TGTGCCAGCAGCCTATACAGGGGGCTGGGTGGGACCCAGTACTTC.

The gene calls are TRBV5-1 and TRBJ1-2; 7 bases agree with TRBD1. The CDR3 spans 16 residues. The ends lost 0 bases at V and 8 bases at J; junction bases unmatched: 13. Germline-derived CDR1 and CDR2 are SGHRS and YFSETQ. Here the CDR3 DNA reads TGCGCCAGCAGCTTGGCCGCCGGGACAGCATCCGGGGGCTACACCTTC. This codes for CASSLAAGTASGGYTF.

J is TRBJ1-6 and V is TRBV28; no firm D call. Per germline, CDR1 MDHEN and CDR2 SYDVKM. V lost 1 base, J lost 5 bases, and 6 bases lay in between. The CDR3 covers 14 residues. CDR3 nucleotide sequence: TGTGCCAGCAGTTTATCACTGGATAATTCACCCCTCCACTTT. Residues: CASSLSLDNSPLHF. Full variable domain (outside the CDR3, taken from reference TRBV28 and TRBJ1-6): DVKVTQSSRYLVKRTGEKVFLECVQDMDHENMFWYRQDPGLGLRLIYFSYDVKMKEKGDIPEGYSVSREKKERFSLILESASTNQTSMYLCASSLSLDNSPLHFGNGTRLTVT.

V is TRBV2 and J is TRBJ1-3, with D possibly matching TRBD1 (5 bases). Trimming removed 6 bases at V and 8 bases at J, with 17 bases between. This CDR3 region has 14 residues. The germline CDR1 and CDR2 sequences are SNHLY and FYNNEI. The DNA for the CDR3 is TGTGCCAGCAGGTTGGGGCAGCTCCCGGACACCATATATTTT. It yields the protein CASRLGQLPDTIYF. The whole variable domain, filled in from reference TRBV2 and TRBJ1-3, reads EPEVTQTPSHQVTQMGQEVILRCVPISNHLYFYWYRQILGQKVEFLVSFYNNEISEKSEIFDDQFSVERPDGSNFTLKIRSTKLEDSAMYFCASRLGQLPDTIYFGEGSWLTVV.

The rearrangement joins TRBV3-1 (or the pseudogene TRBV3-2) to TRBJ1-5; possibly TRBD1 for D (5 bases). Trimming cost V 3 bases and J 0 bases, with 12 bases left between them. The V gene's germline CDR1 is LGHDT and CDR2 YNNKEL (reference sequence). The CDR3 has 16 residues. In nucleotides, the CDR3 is TGTGCCAGCAGCCACGGGGGTCCCTATAGCAATCAGCCCCAGCATTTT. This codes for CASSHGGPYSNQPQHF.

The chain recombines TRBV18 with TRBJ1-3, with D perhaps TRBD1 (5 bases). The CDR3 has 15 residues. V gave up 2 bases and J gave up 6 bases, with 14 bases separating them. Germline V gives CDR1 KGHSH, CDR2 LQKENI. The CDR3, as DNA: TGTGCCAGCTCACCAATCGCAGGGAGTGAAAACACCATATATTTT. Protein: CASSPIAGSENTIYF.

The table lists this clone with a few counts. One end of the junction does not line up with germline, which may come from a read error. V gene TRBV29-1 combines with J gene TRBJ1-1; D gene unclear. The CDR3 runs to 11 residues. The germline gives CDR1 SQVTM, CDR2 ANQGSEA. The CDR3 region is CSVDGNAEAFF. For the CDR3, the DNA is TGCAGCGTTGACGGGAACGCTGAAGCTTTCTTT.

In DNA form, the CDR3 reads TGTGCCAGCAGTGAAAGCACAGCCTATGGCTACACCTTC. As protein: CASSESTAYGYTF. V is TRBV6-1 and J is TRBJ1-2; unclear D gene. Trimming took 2 bases from V and 4 from J, leaving 8 bases between them. The CDR3 consists of 13 residues. The germline V gene encodes CDR1 MNHNS and CDR2 SASEGT.

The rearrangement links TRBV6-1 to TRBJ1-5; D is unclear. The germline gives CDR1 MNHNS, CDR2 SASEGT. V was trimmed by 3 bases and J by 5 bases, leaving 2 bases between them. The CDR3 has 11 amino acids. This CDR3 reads CASSEYQPQHF. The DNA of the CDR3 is TGTGCCAGCAGTGAGTATCAGCCCCAGCATTTT.

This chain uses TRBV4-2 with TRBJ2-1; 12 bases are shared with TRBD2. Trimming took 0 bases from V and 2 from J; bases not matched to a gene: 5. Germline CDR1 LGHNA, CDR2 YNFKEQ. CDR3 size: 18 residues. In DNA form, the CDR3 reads TGTGCCAGCAGCCAAGAGACTAGCGGGGGCGTCCCCTACAATGAGCAGTTCTTC. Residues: CASSQETSGGVPYNEQFF.

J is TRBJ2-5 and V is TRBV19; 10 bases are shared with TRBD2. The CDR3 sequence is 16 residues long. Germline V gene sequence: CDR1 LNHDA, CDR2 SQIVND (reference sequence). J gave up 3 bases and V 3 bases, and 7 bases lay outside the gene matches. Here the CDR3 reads CASSIQRGGGKETQYF. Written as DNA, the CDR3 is TGTGCCAGTAGTATCCAGCGGGGGGGAGGGAAAGAGACCCAGTACTTC.